The present T cell receptor (beta chain) was sequenced within a study of early T cells in non-severe SARS-CoV-2 infection. MiXCR was run by TCRdb on the 5' RACE reads, yielding one entry per CDR3 protein. This table has 98,000 or so distinct CDR3 sequences, around 10% appearing once. Trimming took 10 bases from V and 4 from J, leaving 20 bases between them. The CDR3 has 14 residues. In germline, CDR1 is ENHRY, CDR2 SYGVKD. Specimen: whole blood. The TCR was taken from an adult who was a healthcare worker with PCR-confirmed SARS-CoV-2 infection or an uninfected control (not recorded which). J is TRBJ2-7 and V is TRBV10-3; the D gene could be TRBD1 or TRBD2 (5 bases each). CDR3 bases: TGTGCCACCAAGGACCGAGTTGGGGGATACGAGCAGTACTTC. It encodes CATKDRVGGYEQYF.